These 9 T cell receptor beta chains were all obtained from the same sample, sequenced in a study of PD-1 blockade in classical Hodgkin lymphoma (dated by TCRdb to 2020 to 2022). Libraries were constructed by the immunoSEQ multiplex PCR assay. TCRdb retrieved this table from immuneACCESS and kept in-frame rearrangements only. Not all clones are present; in checked studies, unresolved V genes account for under half, and no reason is known for the remainder. The sample table shows roughly 60,000 clones, and 91% are seen once. The top ten hold around 10% of the sample. The sample's time point label, decoded: cycle 4 day 1 (C4D1), after more than five weeks of nivolumab. All trial patients had relapsed after autologous stem cell transplantation, with cohorts A, B and C differing in prior brentuximab vedotin exposure. The sample here was peripheral blood mononuclear cells (PBMCs), taken before the fourth cycle of nivolumab. The receptors here all came from a human donor with classical Hodgkin lymphoma.

The chain couples TRBV5-6 to TRBJ2-7; 12 nucleotides agree with TRBD2. The CDR3 is made up of 18 amino acids. The V gene's germline CDR1 is SGHDT and CDR2 YYEEEE. Trimming removed 4 bases from V and 6 bases from J; junction bases left unmatched: 17. The CDR3 is CASSRLGTSGLAGVEQYF. As DNA, the CDR3 is TGTGCCAGCAGCAGGCTCGGGACTAGCGGGCTGGCCGGGGTCGAGCAGTACTTC.

This clone appeared once. The rearrangement joins TRBV7-2 to TRBJ2-5, with unresolved D. The V gene lost 2 bases and the J gene lost 4 bases, with 8 bases spanning the gap. Germline assignment: CDR1 SGHTA and CDR2 FQGNSA. The CDR3 is 13 residues long. In DNA form, the CDR3 reads TGTGCCAGCAGCTTAAATTTCGGAGAGACCCAGTACTTC. This gives the protein CASSLNFGETQYF. The whole variable domain, remainder taken from reference TRBV7-2 and TRBJ2-5, is GAGVSQSPSNKVTEKGKDVELRCDPISGHTALYWYRQSLGQGLEFLIYFQGNSAPDKSGLPSDRFSAERTGGSVSTLTIQRTQQEDSAVYLCASSLNFGETQYFGPGTRLLVL.

The chain has TRBV28 and TRBJ1-1, with TRBD1 as a possible D gene (5 bases). Trimming removed 1 base at V and 1 base at J, with 16 bases between. Germline V CDR1 and CDR2: MDHEN, SYDVKM. The CDR3 extends over 17 amino acids. The CDR3 DNA reads as TGTGCCAGCAGTTTATCCAAATGGGGGGAGAGGAACACTGAAGCTTTCTTT. It encodes CASSLSKWGERNTEAFF.

The chain links TRBV7-8 to TRBJ2-7; 8 bases line up with TRBD1. The CDR3 covers 14 residues. V dropped 5 bases and J dropped 3; count of bases not matched to a gene: 6. The germline CDR1 and CDR2 sequences are SGHVS and FQNEAQ. The CDR3 nucleotides read TGTGCCAGCAGCCCACAGGGGGTCGGCTACGAGCAGTACTTC. It translates to CASSPQGVGYEQYF.

The V gene is TRBV5-1, the J gene TRBJ2-7; D is unresolved. Trimming took off 4 bases at V and 6 bases at J, with 8 bases between the two ends. CDR3 length: 11 residues. Per the germline V gene, CDR1 is SGHRS and CDR2 is YFSETQ. The CDR3 DNA reads as TGCGCCAGCAGCAGGGCGAGCGAGCAGTACTTC. This codes for CASSRASEQYF. The full variable domain, rest sourced from reference TRBV5-1 and TRBJ2-7, is KAGVTQTPRYLIKTRGQQVTLSCSPISGHRSVSWYQQTPGQGLQFLFEYFSETQRNKGNFPGRFSGRQFSNSRSEMNVSTLELGDSALYLCASSRASEQYFGPGTRLTVT.

V and J are TRBV5-1 and TRBJ1-2, with D perhaps matching TRBD1 (6 bases). The CDR3 is 13 amino acids. Trimming took off 2 bases at V and 4 bases at J, with 9 bases between the two ends. Germline CDR1 SGHRS, CDR2 YFSETQ. CDR3 DNA: TGCGCCAGCAGCTTACAGGGAGTCTATGGCTACACCTTC. This gives the protein CASSLQGVYGYTF.

This clone was seen only once. J is TRBJ2-7 and V is TRBV5-1, with 8 bases matching TRBD1. The V segment lost 0 bases and the J segment 4 bases; nucleotides outside the gene matches: 3. The CDR3 spans 14 residues. CDR1 and CDR2 from the germline V gene are SGHRS and YFSETQ. In DNA form, the CDR3 reads TGCGCCAGCAGCTTGGGGACAGGGTTGTACGAGCAGTACTTC. This encodes CASSLGTGLYEQYF.

To note about this clone: The CDR3 does not close with the conserved phenylalanine or tryptophan, likely indicating a read error. Because the CDR3's place on the DNA is in doubt, the DNA is left out and the CDR3 is given as listed by TCRdb. The genes are TRBV21-1 and TRBJ2-7; the table's TRBD1 call for D was not verified on the DNA. TRBV21-1 is deemed a pseudogene. The CDR3 contains 12 residues when both ends are counted. This CDR3 is CASPREPDRERG.

The chain uses TRBV29-1 and TRBJ2-5; possible D gene TRBD2, 6 bases. The V end was cut by 8 bases, the J end by 3 bases, with 13 bases between. Germline values: CDR1 SQVTM, CDR2 ANQGSEA. The CDR3 consists of 12 residues. The CDR3 loop is CSQSGPEETQYF. CDR3 DNA sequence: TGCAGCCAAAGCGGGCCGGAAGAGACCCAGTACTTC.